Below, 30 T cell receptor beta chains from the same sample are listed, as sequenced in a study of siplizumab effects on memory and regulatory T cells. Measured with immunoSEQ multiplex PCR; TCRdb has only the in-frame clones, and not every one. The sample has tens of thousands of clones; roughly 93% are singletons. Material: CD8+ T cells sorted from blood. Source of these receptors: a human donor in good health.

V gene TRBV6-6 combines with J gene TRBJ2-7, with D perhaps assigned TRBD1 or TRBD2 (6 bases each). The CDR3 has 15 residues. CDR1 is MNHNY, CDR2 SVGAGI, per germline (reference sequence). Trimming removed 5 bases at V and 2 bases at J, with 16 bases between. In DNA form, the CDR3 reads TGTGCCAGCAGTCCCTTCGGAGGGGGTCCCTACGAGCAGTACTTC. Translation gives CASSPFGGGPYEQYF.

The chain joins TRBV19 to TRBJ2-3, with 7 bases fitting TRBD2. V shed 9 bases, J shed 2 bases, and the junction held 5 bases outside the gene matches. Germline-derived CDR1 and CDR2 are LNHDA and SQIVND (reference sequence). The CDR3 contains 13 residues. The CDR3 nucleotides are TGTGCCAGCGGGACTATGAACACAGATACGCAGTATTTT. This gives the protein CASGTMNTDTQYF.

This chain joins TRBV28 and TRBJ2-7; D may correspond to TRBD1 or TRBD2 (5 bases each). V lost 4 bases and J lost 5, with 21 bases in between. This CDR3 spans 16 amino acids. CDR1 and CDR2 (germline): MDHEN, SYDVKM. CDR3 loop: CASSSPWDPSKHEQYF. CDR3 DNA sequence: TGTGCCAGCAGTTCTCCGTGGGACCCCTCGAAGCACGAGCAGTACTTC.

The rearrangement joins TRBV7-9 to TRBJ2-3, with TRBD2 identical over 9 bases. CDR3 length: 15 amino acids. V gave up 5 bases and J gave up 3 bases; unmatched junction bases: 6. The germline V gene has CDR1 SEHNR and CDR2 FQNEAQ (reference sequence). The CDR3, as DNA: TGTGCCAGCAGCCCCGGGACTAGCAATACAGATACGCAGTATTTT. Protein product: CASSPGTSNTDTQYF.

This clone was counted a single time. The chain has TRBV11-2 and TRBJ2-1; D not certain. V gave up 0 bases and J gave up 2 bases, with 8 bases separating them. The CDR3 totals 15 residues. Germline V lookup: CDR1 SGHAT, CDR2 FQNNGV. The CDR3 sequence: CASSLELNAYNEQFF. CDR3 nucleotides: TGTGCCAGCAGCTTAGAGCTAAACGCCTACAATGAGCAGTTCTTC. The full variable domain, with the rest looked up from reference TRBV11-2 and TRBJ2-1, is EAGVAQSPRYKIIEKRQSVAFWCNPISGHATLYWYQQILGQGPKLLIQFQNNGVVDDSQLPKDRFSAERLKGVDSTLKIQPAKLEDSAVYLCASSLELNAYNEQFFGPGTRLTVL.

The CDR3 protein is CASSPQNTGELFF. CDR3 bases: TGTGCCAGCAGCCCACAGAATACCGGGGAGCTGTTTTTT. The rearrangement joins TRBV7-6 to TRBJ2-2; D uncertain. There are 13 residues in the CDR3. Germline V lookup: CDR1 SGHVS, CDR2 FNYEAQ. The V end was cut by 5 bases, the J end by 5 bases, with 9 bases between.

This rearrangement joins TRBV4-3 to TRBJ2-7; D possibly uses TRBD1 or TRBD2 (5 bases each). The CDR3 spans 13 residues. The V gene lost 4 bases and the J gene lost 6 bases, with 13 bases spanning the gap. CDR1 LGHNA and CDR2 YSLEER come from the germline V gene. The CDR3 DNA reads TGCGCCAGCAGCCCGTACTCAGGGACCGAGCAGTACTTC. Its protein is CASSPYSGTEQYF.

The V gene is TRBV27, the J gene TRBJ2-5, with 10 bases that match TRBD1. The length of the CDR3 is 14 residues. The junction had 1 base not matched to a gene; V was cut back by 5 bases and J by 1 base. Germline V gene lookup returns CDR1 MNHEY and CDR2 SMNVEV (reference sequence). The CDR3 loop is CASSGTGVQETQYF. The DNA for the CDR3 is TGTGCCAGCAGTGGGACAGGGGTCCAAGAGACCCAGTACTTC.

J is TRBJ1-2 and V is TRBV19; D unresolved. Trimming took 0 bases from V and 5 from J, leaving 10 bases between them. Germline CDR1 and CDR2: LNHDA and SQIVND (reference sequence). The CDR3 runs 14 residues. The CDR3 bases are TGTGCCAGTAGTATAGATCCGGGTGGGTATGGCTACACCTTC. Translation gives CASSIDPGGYGYTF.

This clone was counted once. This sequence joins TRBV9 and TRBJ2-3; 11 positions agree with TRBD2. CDR3 length: 17 residues. Germline CDR1 and CDR2: SGDLS and YYNGEE. The V segment lost 4 bases and the J segment 0 bases; nucleotides outside the gene matches: 7. CDR3 sequence reads: CASSISGGAASTDTQYF. CDR3 nucleotide sequence: TGTGCCAGCAGCATTAGCGGGGGGGCCGCTAGCACAGATACGCAGTATTTT.

The chain carries TRBV28 and TRBJ1-1; no clear D gene. The CDR3 spans 13 residues. The V end was cut by 7 bases, the J end by 0 bases, with 9 bases between. Germline V gene data show CDR1 as MDHEN and CDR2 as SYDVKM. CDR3 DNA sequence: TGTGCCAGCACCGAGAGCATGAACACTGAAGCTTTCTTT. Translated: CASTESMNTEAFF.

The V and J genes are TRBV6-5 and TRBJ2-1; 13 bases agree with TRBD2. The CDR3 has 15 residues. Germline-derived CDR1 and CDR2 are MNHEY and SVGAGI. Germline trimming cut 5 bases from V and 8 bases from J; bases unmatched to any gene: 6. The CDR3 bases are TGTGCCAGCAGTACTAGCGGGGGGGCAGTGGATGAGCAGTTCTTC. This gives the protein CASSTSGGAVDEQFF.

CDR3 DNA sequence: TGTGCCAGCAGCCAAGGGCCCACTGAAGCTTTCTTT. Translation: CASSQGPTEAFF. The rearrangement links TRBV11-1 to TRBJ1-1, with D unresolved. Trimming cost V 5 bases and J 4 bases, with 8 bases left between them. CDR1 and CDR2 (germline): SGHAT, FQDESV (reference sequence). The CDR3 is 12 residues long.

The chain combines TRBV7-6 with TRBJ1-4, with TRBD1 identical over 8 bases. Germline values: CDR1 SGHVS, CDR2 FNYEAQ. The CDR3 runs to 15 residues. The V and J ends lost 7 bases and 6 bases, in that order; junction bases with no gene match: 10. The CDR3 reads CASTFPMTGDEKLFF. In DNA, the CDR3 is TGTGCCAGCACCTTCCCAATGACAGGGGATGAAAAACTGTTTTTT.

This chain links TRBV14 with TRBJ2-5; the D gene could be TRBD1 or TRBD2 (5 bases each). V was cut by 0 bases and J by 2 bases, with 7 bases left in between. Looked up from germline, CDR1 is SGHDN and CDR2 is FVKESK. CDR3 length equals 14 residues. The CDR3 coding sequence is TGTGCCAGCAGCCAAGACGAGGGGCAAGAGACCCAGTACTTC. Translated: CASSQDEGQETQYF.

The DNA for the CDR3 is TGTGCCAGCAGCTTAGGGGGGACAGGGGCTGAAGCTTTCTTT. Translating gives CASSLGGTGAEAFF. The rearrangement uses TRBV7-9 and TRBJ1-1, with 10 bases matching TRBD1. Germline trimming cut 1 base from V and 6 bases from J; bases unmatched to any gene: 2. The V gene's germline CDR1 is SEHNR and CDR2 FQNEAQ (reference sequence). The CDR3 contains 14 residues.

Only one count was recorded for this clone. This chain uses TRBV7-7 with TRBJ1-1; 7 nucleotides line up with TRBD1. The length of the CDR3 is 13 residues. The germline V gene has CDR1 SSHAT and CDR2 FNYEAQ (reference sequence). V lost 2 bases to trimming and J lost 4 bases; unmatched junction nucleotides: 1. The DNA for the CDR3 is TGTGCCAGCAGCTTATACAGGGGCACTGAAGCTTTCTTT. Protein: CASSLYRGTEAFF.

The chain recombines TRBV18 with TRBJ1-6, with 9 bases aligning to TRBD1. V lost 4 bases to trimming and J lost 11 bases; unmatched junction nucleotides: 3. Germline values: CDR1 KGHSH, CDR2 LQKENI. This CDR3 has 13 amino acids. The CDR3 coding sequence is TGTGCCAGCTCACTAGACAGGGGGGCACCCCTCCACTTT. This translates into CASSLDRGAPLHF.

This chain connects TRBV9 to TRBJ2-1; no clear D. The CDR3 covers 16 residues. The V end lost 0 bases, the J end lost 2 bases, and 12 bases lay between the germline ends. Germline V gene lookup returns CDR1 SGDLS and CDR2 YYNGEE. CDR3 DNA: TGTGCCAGCAGCGTAGAAGCAGGTCAACCCTACAATGAGCAGTTCTTC. This sequence encodes CASSVEAGQPYNEQFF.

The CDR3 is CASSVGGQPSSYEQYF. In nucleotides, the CDR3 is TGTGCCAGCAGCGTAGGGGGACAGCCAAGCTCCTACGAGCAGTACTTC. This chain links TRBV9 with TRBJ2-7; TRBD1 agrees at 7 bases. The length of the CDR3 is 16 residues. V lost 0 bases and J lost 0; bases outside the gene matches: 6. Germline V gives CDR1 SGDLS, CDR2 YYNGEE.

The V gene is TRBV13, the J gene TRBJ2-3, with D possibly being TRBD1 or TRBD2 (5 bases each). V was trimmed by 3 bases and J by 5 bases, leaving 12 bases between them. Germline V CDR1 and CDR2: PRHDT, FYEKMQ (reference sequence). The CDR3 loop spans 14 amino acids. CDR3 loop: CASSFWGTQDTQYF. The DNA of the CDR3 is TGTGCCAGCAGCTTTTGGGGGACCCAAGATACGCAGTATTTT.

The V call is TRBV30, the J call TRBJ2-7; D remains ambiguous. Germline CDR1 GTSNPN, CDR2 SVGIG (reference sequence). CDR3 length: 16 residues. V gave up 2 bases and J gave up 0 bases, with 17 bases separating them. CDR3: CAWSIHQTWPSYEQYF. DNA of the CDR3: TGTGCCTGGAGTATACATCAGACTTGGCCCTCCTACGAGCAGTACTTC.

V gene TRBV4-3 combines with J gene TRBJ1-4; a possible D gene is TRBD1 (5 bases). This CDR3 has 15 amino acids. Looked up from germline, CDR1 is LGHNA and CDR2 is YSLEER. Trimming removed 3 bases from V and 0 bases from J, with 8 bases in between. The CDR3 reads CASSHRDSTNEKLFF. DNA of the CDR3: TGCGCCAGCAGCCACCGGGACTCAACTAATGAAAAACTGTTTTTT.

The chain has TRBV7-2 and TRBJ1-3, with D hard to call. CDR3 length: 14 residues. The V gene lost 5 bases and the J gene lost 0 bases, with 8 bases spanning the gap. The V gene's germline CDR1 is SGHTA and CDR2 FQGNSA. CDR3 loop: CASSPLTSGNTIYF. CDR3 bases: TGTGCCAGCAGCCCTTTGACCTCTGGAAACACCATATATTTT.

This chain joins TRBV15 and TRBJ1-4; TRBD1 matches 9 bases. Looked up from germline, CDR1 is LNHNV and CDR2 is YYDKDF (reference sequence). The CDR3 has 18 residues. The trim removed 4 bases at V and 4 bases at J, leaving 13 bases unmatched. CDR3 region: CATSTTRDREGGNEKLFF. The CDR3 bases are TGTGCCACCAGCACCACCCGGGACAGGGAGGGAGGTAATGAAAAACTGTTTTTT.

The genes are TRBV5-5 and TRBJ2-7; a possible D gene is TRBD1 (6 bases). V was trimmed by 0 bases and J by 2 bases, leaving 9 bases between them. CDR3 length equals 14 residues. Germline values: CDR1 SGHKS, CDR2 YYEKEE (reference sequence). In DNA, the CDR3 is TGTGCCAGCAGCTTGGGGGGGCTCCCCTACGAGCAGTACTTC. Protein sequence: CASSLGGLPYEQYF. Full variable domain (rest looked up from reference TRBV5-5 and TRBJ2-7): DAGVTQSPTHLIKTRGQQVTLRCSPISGHKSVSWYQQVLGQGPQFIFQYYEKEERGRGNFPDRFSARQFPNYSSELNVNALLLGDSALYLCASSLGGLPYEQYFGPGTRLTVT.

This clone was seen a few times. The CDR3 nucleotides read TGCGCCAGCAGCCAAATGGACAACTCCTACAATGAGCAGTTCTTC. Its protein is CASSQMDNSYNEQFF. The V and J genes are TRBV5-1 and TRBJ2-1; D is possibly TRBD1 (5 bases). Trimming removed 4 bases from V and 0 bases from J, with 11 bases in between. CDR3 length equals 15 residues. Germline lookup yields CDR1 SGHRS and CDR2 YFSETQ. The variable domain in full, completed from reference TRBV5-1 and TRBJ2-1, reads KAGVTQTPRYLIKTRGQQVTLSCSPISGHRSVSWYQQTPGQGLQFLFEYFSETQRNKGNFPGRFSGRQFSNSRSEMNVSTLELGDSALYLCASSQMDNSYNEQFFGPGTRLTVL.

This sequence joins TRBV7-6 and TRBJ1-2, with a possible D match to TRBD1 (5 bases). The ends were cut back, 5 bases at V and 4 bases at J, with 26 bases in the middle. There are 18 residues in the CDR3. Germline V gene sequence: CDR1 SGHVS, CDR2 FNYEAQ. CDR3 residues: CASSPGSGWGRSGYGYTF. CDR3 nucleotides: TGTGCCAGCAGCCCTGGTAGTGGGTGGGGCAGGTCGGGCTATGGCTACACCTTC.

This clone was recorded only once. The rearrangement uses TRBV4-1 and TRBJ2-3, with TRBD1 matching 9 bases. CDR3 length equals 14 residues. The germline V gene has CDR1 MGHRA and CDR2 YSYEKL. J lost 4 bases, V lost 3 bases, and 2 bases had no gene match. CDR3 loop: CASSHWTGADTQYF. The CDR3 DNA follows: TGCGCCAGCAGCCATTGGACAGGGGCAGATACGCAGTATTTT.

The gene calls are TRBV19 and TRBJ1-6; D gene uncertain. V was cut by 5 bases and J by 0 bases, with 11 bases left in between. Germline V gene sequence: CDR1 LNHDA, CDR2 SQIVND (reference sequence). This CDR3 contains 16 residues. This chain's CDR3 is CASSDRYSSYNSPLHF. CDR3 in DNA: TGTGCCAGTAGTGACCGTTATAGCTCCTATAATTCACCCCTCCACTTT. Complete variable domain (other parts from reference TRBV19 and TRBJ1-6): DGGITQSPKYLFRKEGQNVTLSCEQNLNHDAMYWYRQDPGQGLRLIYYSQIVNDFQKGDIAEGYSVSREKKESFPLTVTSAQKNPTAFYLCASSDRYSSYNSPLHFGNGTRLTVT.